The entry below describes one TCR beta chain. These data belong to a study of PD-L1 blockade in urothelial cancer. Time point of the sample: pretreatment peripheral blood. Germline CDR1 reads MGHRA; CDR2 reads YSYEKL. V shed 4 bases, J shed 5 bases, and the junction held 0 bases outside the gene matches. This CDR3 has 13 amino acids. Libraries were prepared by immunoSEQ multiplex PCR; TCRdb keeps only in-frame clonotypes and omits some of them. The data contain roughly 38,000 clones, 82% of them seen just once; the ten biggest clones take up 6% to 7%. The genes are TRBV4-1 and TRBJ2-2; 8 bases line up with TRBD1. The sequence came from a man in his 60s with urothelial cancer. The specimen comprised PBMCs, sampled around atezolizumab (anti-PD-L1) treatment. This CDR3 is CASSRTGTGELFF. CDR3 bases: TGCGCCAGCAGCCGGACAGGGACCGGGGAGCTGTTTTTT.